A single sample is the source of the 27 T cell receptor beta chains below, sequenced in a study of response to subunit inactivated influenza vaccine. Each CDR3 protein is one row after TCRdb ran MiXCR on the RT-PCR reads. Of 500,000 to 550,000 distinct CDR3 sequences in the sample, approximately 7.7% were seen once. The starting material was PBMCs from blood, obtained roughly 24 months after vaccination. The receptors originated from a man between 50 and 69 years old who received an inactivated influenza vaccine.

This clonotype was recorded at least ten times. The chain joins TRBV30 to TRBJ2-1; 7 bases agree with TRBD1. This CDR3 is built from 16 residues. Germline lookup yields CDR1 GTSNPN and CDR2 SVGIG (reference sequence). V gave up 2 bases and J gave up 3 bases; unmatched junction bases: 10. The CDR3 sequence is CAWSPEGAFFYNEQFF. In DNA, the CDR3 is TGTGCCTGGAGTCCCGAGGGGGCATTTTTCTACAATGAGCAGTTCTTC.

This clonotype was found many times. The CDR3 bases are TGTGCCAGCAGCCGGGACAGTTCCTCTGGGGCCAACGTCCTGACTTTC. The encoded protein is CASSRDSSSGANVLTF. The rearrangement joins TRBV7-2 to TRBJ2-6; TRBD1 agrees at 7 bases. This CDR3 has 16 amino acids. Germline V gene sequence: CDR1 SGHTA, CDR2 FQGNSA. The J segment lost 0 bases and the V segment lost 5 bases, leaving 4 bases of the junction unmatched.

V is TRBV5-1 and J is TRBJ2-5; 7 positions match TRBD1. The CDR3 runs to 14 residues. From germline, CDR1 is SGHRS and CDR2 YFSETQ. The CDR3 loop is CASRSGTVSETQYF. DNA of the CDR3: TGCGCAAGCCGTTCCGGGACAGTTTCCGAGACCCAGTACTTC.

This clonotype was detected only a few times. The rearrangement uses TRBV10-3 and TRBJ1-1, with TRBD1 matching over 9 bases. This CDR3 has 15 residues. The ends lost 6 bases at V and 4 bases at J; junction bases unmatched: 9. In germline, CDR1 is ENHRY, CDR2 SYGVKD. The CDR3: CAIRPGQGSATEAFF. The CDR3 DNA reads TGTGCCATCAGACCGGGACAGGGATCCGCCACTGAAGCTTTCTTT.

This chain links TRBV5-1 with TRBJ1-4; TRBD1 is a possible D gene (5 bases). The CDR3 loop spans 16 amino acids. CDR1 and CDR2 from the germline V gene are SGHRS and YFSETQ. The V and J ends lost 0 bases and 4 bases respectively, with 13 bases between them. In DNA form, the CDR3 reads TGCGCCAGCAGCTTGGCCAACGGGGCTGGTAATGAAAAACTGTTTTTT. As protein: CASSLANGAGNEKLFF.

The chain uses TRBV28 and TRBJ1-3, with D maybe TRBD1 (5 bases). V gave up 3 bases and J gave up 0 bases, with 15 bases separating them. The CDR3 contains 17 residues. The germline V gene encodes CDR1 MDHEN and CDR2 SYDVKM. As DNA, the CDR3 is TGTGCCAGCAGTTTTTTGTTCATGGGGGGCTCTGGAAACACCATATATTTT. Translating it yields CASSFLFMGGSGNTIYF.

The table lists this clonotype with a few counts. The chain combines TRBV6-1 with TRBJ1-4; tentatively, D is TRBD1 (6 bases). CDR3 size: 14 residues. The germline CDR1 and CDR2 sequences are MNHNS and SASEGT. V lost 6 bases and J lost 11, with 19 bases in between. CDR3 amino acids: CASSLDMPRGKLFF. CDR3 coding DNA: TGTGCCAGCAGCCTTGACATGCCGAGGGGGAAACTGTTTTTT.

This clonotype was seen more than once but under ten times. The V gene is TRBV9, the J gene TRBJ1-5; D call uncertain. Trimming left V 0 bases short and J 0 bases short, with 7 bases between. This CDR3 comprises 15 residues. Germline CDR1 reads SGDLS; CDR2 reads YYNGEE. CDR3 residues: CASSVGQYSNQPQHF. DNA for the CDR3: TGTGCCAGCAGCGTAGGGCAGTATAGCAATCAGCCCCAGCATTTT.

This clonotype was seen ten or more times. In DNA, the CDR3 is TGCAGTGCAAAACGCAGGGGGCGGGTGGAAGAGACCCAGTACTTC. This encodes CSAKRRGRVEETQYF. The chain uses TRBV20-1 and TRBJ2-5; TRBD1 matches 8 bases. After removal of 6 bases from V and 3 bases from J, the junction contained 12 bases not matched to a gene. Germline V gene lookup returns CDR1 DFQATT and CDR2 SNEGSKA (reference sequence). The CDR3 has 15 amino acids.

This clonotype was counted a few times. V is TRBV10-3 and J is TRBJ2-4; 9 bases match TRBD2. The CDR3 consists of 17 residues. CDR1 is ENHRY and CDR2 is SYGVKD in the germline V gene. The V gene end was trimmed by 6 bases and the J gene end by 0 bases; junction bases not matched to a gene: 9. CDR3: CAISPGIAGAAKNIQYF. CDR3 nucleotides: TGTGCCATCAGCCCCGGAATAGCGGGAGCAGCCAAAAACATTCAGTACTTC.

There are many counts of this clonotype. The CDR3 protein is CSARSGGAYEQYF. CDR3 sequence (DNA): TGCAGTGCTAGATCCGGGGGGGCTTACGAGCAGTACTTC. This chain connects TRBV20-1 to TRBJ2-7; 8 bases align to TRBD2. The J segment lost 4 bases and the V segment lost 2 bases, leaving 4 bases of the junction unmatched. This CDR3 has 13 amino acids. Germline V gene data show CDR1 as DFQATT and CDR2 as SNEGSKA (reference sequence).

CDR3 DNA: TGCGCCAGCAGCAACCGGGACATGTACAATGAGCAGTTCTTC. The encoded protein is CASSNRDMYNEQFF. The chain is built from TRBV4-3 and TRBJ2-1; weak D call: TRBD1 (6 bases). Trimming removed 5 bases from V and 4 bases from J, with 12 bases in between. This CDR3 is built from 14 residues. CDR1 and CDR2 (germline): LGHNA, YSLEER.

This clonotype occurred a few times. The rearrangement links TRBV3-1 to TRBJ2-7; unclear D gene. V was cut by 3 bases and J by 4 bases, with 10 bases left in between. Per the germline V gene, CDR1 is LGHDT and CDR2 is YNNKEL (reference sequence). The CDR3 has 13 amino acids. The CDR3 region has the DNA TGTGCCAGCAGCCAGGGTGCCTTATACGAGCAGTACTTC. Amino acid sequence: CASSQGALYEQYF.

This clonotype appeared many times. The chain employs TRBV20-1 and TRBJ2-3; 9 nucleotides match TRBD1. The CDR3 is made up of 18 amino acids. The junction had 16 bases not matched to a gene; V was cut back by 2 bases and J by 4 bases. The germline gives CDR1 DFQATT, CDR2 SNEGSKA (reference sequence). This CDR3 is CSARLTPGTGPSPDTQYF. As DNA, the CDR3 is TGCAGTGCTAGACTTACTCCCGGGACAGGGCCCTCCCCAGATACGCAGTATTTT.

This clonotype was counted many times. Here the CDR3 reads CASISGQTSGNTIYF. CDR3 coding DNA: TGTGCCAGCATCTCAGGACAGACCTCTGGAAACACCATATATTTT. The V and J genes are TRBV28 and TRBJ1-3; D perhaps matches TRBD1 (6 bases). The CDR3 consists of 15 residues. V was shortened by 7 bases and J by 0 bases, with 13 bases between the two germline ends. Per germline, CDR1 MDHEN and CDR2 SYDVKM. Full variable domain (rest looked up from reference TRBV28 and TRBJ1-3): DVKVTQSSRYLVKRTGEKVFLECVQDMDHENMFWYRQDPGLGLRLIYFSYDVKMKEKGDIPEGYSVSREKKERFSLILESASTNQTSMYLCASISGQTSGNTIYFGEGSWLTVV.

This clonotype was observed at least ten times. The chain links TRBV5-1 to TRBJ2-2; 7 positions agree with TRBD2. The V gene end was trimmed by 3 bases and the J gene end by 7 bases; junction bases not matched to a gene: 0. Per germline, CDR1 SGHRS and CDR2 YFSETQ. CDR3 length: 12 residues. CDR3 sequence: CASSSGGGELFF. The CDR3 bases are TGCGCCAGCAGCTCGGGAGGCGGGGAGCTGTTTTTT.

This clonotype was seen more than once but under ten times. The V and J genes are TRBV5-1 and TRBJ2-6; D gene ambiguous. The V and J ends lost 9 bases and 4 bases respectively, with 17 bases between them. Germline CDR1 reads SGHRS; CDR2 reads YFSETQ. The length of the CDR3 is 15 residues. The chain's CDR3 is CATSFRHAGANVLTF. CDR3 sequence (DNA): TGCGCCACCTCTTTCCGACATGCAGGGGCCAACGTCCTGACTTTC.

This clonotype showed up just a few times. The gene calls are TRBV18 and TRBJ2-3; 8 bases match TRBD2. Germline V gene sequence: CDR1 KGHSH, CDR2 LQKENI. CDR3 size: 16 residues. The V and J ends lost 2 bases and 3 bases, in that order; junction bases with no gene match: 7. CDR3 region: CASSPRTSQGTDTQYF. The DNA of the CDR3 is TGTGCCAGCTCACCAAGGACTAGCCAAGGGACAGATACGCAGTATTTT.

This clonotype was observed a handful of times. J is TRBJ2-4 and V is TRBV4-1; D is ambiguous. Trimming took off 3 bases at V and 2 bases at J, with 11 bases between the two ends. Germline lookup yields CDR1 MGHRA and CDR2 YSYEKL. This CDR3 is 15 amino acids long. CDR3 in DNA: TGCGCCAGCAGCCATCTACACATACCCAAAAACATTCAGTACTTC. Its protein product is CASSHLHIPKNIQYF.

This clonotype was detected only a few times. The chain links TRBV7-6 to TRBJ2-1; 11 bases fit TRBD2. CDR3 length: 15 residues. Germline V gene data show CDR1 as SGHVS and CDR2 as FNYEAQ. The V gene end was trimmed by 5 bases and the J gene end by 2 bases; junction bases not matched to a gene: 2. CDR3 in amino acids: CASSELAGAYNEQFF. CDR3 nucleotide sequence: TGTGCCAGCAGCGAACTAGCGGGAGCCTACAATGAGCAGTTCTTC.

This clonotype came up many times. The DNA for the CDR3 is TGTGCCAGCAGTTACTCAGACAGGGGCGAGTTCGGTGGCTACACCTTC. Encoded protein: CASSYSDRGEFGGYTF. The V call is TRBV6-5, the J call TRBJ1-2, with TRBD1 matching over 8 bases. Germline CDR1 reads MNHEY; CDR2 reads SVGAGI. The length of the CDR3 is 16 residues. V lost 0 bases and J lost 7; bases outside the gene matches: 10.

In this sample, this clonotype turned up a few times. As DNA, the CDR3 is TGCGCCAGCAGCTCTACCGGGACTAGCGGGAGTCACGAGCAGTACTTC. As protein: CASSSTGTSGSHEQYF. The chain employs TRBV4-3 and TRBJ2-7; 14 nucleotides agree with TRBD2. The length of the CDR3 is 16 residues. Germline-derived CDR1 and CDR2 are LGHNA and YSLEER. With V trimmed by 5 bases and J by 5 bases, 8 bases remained unmatched.

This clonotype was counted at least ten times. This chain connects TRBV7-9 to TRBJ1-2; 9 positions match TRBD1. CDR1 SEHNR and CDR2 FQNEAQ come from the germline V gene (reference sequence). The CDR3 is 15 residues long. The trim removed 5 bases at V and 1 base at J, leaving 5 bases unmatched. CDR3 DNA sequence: TGTGCCAGCAGCCGGACAGGGGTAATTAACTATGGCTACACCTTC. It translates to CASSRTGVINYGYTF. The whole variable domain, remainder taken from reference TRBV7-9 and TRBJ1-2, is DTGVSQNPRHKITKRGQNVTFRCDPISEHNRLYWYRQTLGQGPEFLTYFQNEAQLEKSRLLSDRFSAERPKGSFSTLEIQRTEQGDSAMYLCASSRTGVINYGYTFGSGTRLTVV.

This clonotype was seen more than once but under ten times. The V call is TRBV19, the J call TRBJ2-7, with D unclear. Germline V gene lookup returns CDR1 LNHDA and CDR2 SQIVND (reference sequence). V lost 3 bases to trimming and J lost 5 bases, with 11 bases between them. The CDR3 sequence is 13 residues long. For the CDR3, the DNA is TGTGCCAGTAGTATGTCCCGTGGGGACGAGCAGTACTTC. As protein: CASSMSRGDEQYF. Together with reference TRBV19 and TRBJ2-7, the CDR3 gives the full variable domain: DGGITQSPKYLFRKEGQNVTLSCEQNLNHDAMYWYRQDPGQGLRLIYYSQIVNDFQKGDIAEGYSVSREKKESFPLTVTSAQKNPTAFYLCASSMSRGDEQYFGPGTRLTVT.

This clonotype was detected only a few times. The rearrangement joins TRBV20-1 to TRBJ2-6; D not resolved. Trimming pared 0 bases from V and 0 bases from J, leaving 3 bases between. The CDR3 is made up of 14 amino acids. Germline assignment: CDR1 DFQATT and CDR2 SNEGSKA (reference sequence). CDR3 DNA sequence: TGCAGTGCTAGAGACACCTCTGGGGCCAACGTCCTGACTTTC. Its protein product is CSARDTSGANVLTF.

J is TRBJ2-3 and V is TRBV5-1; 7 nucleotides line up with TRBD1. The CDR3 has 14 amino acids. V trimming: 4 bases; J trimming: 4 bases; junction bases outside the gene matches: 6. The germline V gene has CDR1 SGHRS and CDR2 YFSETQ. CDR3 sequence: CASSVGQVPDTQYF. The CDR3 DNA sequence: TGCGCCAGCAGCGTAGGACAGGTTCCAGATACGCAGTATTTT.

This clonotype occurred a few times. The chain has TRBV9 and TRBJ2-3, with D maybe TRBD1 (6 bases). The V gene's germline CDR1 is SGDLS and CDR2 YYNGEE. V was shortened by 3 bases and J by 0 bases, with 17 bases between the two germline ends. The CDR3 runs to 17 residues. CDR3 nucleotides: TGTGCCAGCAGCGGTGAACTACAGGGATCTAGCACAGATACGCAGTATTTT. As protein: CASSGELQGSSTDTQYF.